Presented here are 28 T cell receptor beta chains from one specimen sequenced in a study of tumor and adjacent non-tumor tissue in lung cancer. Three rounds of nested PCR, following a modified ARM-PCR protocol, produced the TCRbeta library. TCRdb reprocessed the multiplex PCR reads with MiXCR, giving one entry per CDR3 protein. In the table there are tens of thousands of distinct CDR3 sequences, about 67% of which are singletons. The template was RNA from unsorted bulk tissue. Sequencing used lung tumor tissue. Receptors were obtained from a man aged 60 to 69 with non-small cell lung cancer.

In its sample, this clonotype was seen a few times. This may come from a read error, since a much larger clone is one base off. The J gene is TRBJ2-3, the V gene TRBV29-1; D may be TRBD2 (5 bases). CDR3 length: 14 residues. V lost 8 bases, J lost 0 bases, and 15 bases lay in between. Germline CDR1 SQVTM, CDR2 ANQGSEA. This chain's CDR3 is CSMITSFSTDTQYF. The CDR3 bases are TGCAGCATGATTACTAGTTTCAGCACAGATACGCAGTATTTT.

The chain is built from TRBV10-3 and TRBJ2-1; D ambiguous. There are 12 residues in the CDR3. Germline CDR1 reads ENHRY; CDR2 reads SYGVKD. The CDR3 loop is CVISENDNEQFF. CDR3 nucleotides: TGTGTCATTAGTGAGAATGACAATGAGCAGTTCTTC.

The CDR3 region is CGRRGTDTQYF. CDR3 in DNA: TGTGGCAGGAGGGGGACAGATACGCAGTATTTT. The V gene is TRBV6-5, the J gene TRBJ2-3, with D possibly being TRBD1 or TRBD2 (6 bases each). The CDR3 runs 11 residues. CDR1 is MNHEY, CDR2 SVGAGI, per germline.

Only a few counts were recorded for this clonotype. CDR3 sequence: CASSIDRETQYF. CDR3 nucleotides: TGTGCCAGTAGTATCGATAGAGAGACCCAGTACTTC. The V and J genes are TRBV12-3 or TRBV12-4 and TRBJ2-5; D gene ambiguous. This CDR3 has 12 amino acids. Trimming removed 9 bases from V and 4 bases from J, with 12 bases in between.

This clonotype was seen many times. The rearrangement joins TRBV5-1 to TRBJ2-5; 9 nucleotides agree with TRBD1. This CDR3 has 15 residues. The germline CDR1 and CDR2 sequences are SGHRS and YFSETQ. V lost 1 base to trimming and J lost 4 bases; unmatched junction nucleotides: 5. The CDR3: CASSLKTGGGETQYF. The CDR3 region has the DNA TGCGCCAGCAGCTTGAAGACAGGGGGGGGAGAGACCCAGTACTTC.

A few counts support this clonotype. The V and J genes are TRBV20-1 and TRBJ2-1, with TRBD1 identical over 10 bases. This CDR3 contains 16 residues. Losses at the gene ends were 0 bases for V and 4 bases for J; bases not matched to a gene: 6. Germline CDR1 and CDR2: DFQATT and SNEGSKA (reference sequence). The CDR3: CSARDPGTGVYNEQFF. CDR3 bases: TGCAGTGCTAGAGATCCCGGGACAGGGGTTTACAATGAGCAGTTCTTC.

Details on this clonotype: The junction departs from the called germline gene at one end, perhaps through a read error. The chain combines TRBV4-1 with TRBJ1-2; TRBD1 might be the D (5 bases). This CDR3 comprises 15 residues. Germline V lookup: CDR1 MGHRA, CDR2 YSYEKL. The CDR3 region is CTSSQLTDTNYVYTF. For the CDR3, the DNA is TGCACCAGCAGCCAACTGACAGACACTAACTATGTCTACACCTTC.

This clonotype appeared many times. The V call is TRBV28, the J call TRBJ1-3; D is ambiguous. CDR1 is MDHEN, CDR2 SYDVKM, per germline. The CDR3 contains 12 residues. Trimming cost V 7 bases and J 1 base, with 5 bases left between them. The CDR3: CASNDSGNTIYF. CDR3 coding DNA: TGTGCCAGCAACGATTCTGGAAACACCATATATTTT.

In regard to this clonotype: A junction boundary mismatches the germline segment, possibly from a read error. The chain recombines TRBV6-2 or TRBV6-3 with TRBJ1-1; 9 positions match TRBD1. In germline, CDR1 is MNHEY, CDR2 SVGEGT. This CDR3 has 15 amino acids. The CDR3 loop reads CASTTTGTGNIEVFF. The CDR3 coding sequence is TGTGCCAGCACAACCACCGGGACAGGGAACATTGAAGTTTTCTTT.

About this clonotype itself: The CDR3 does not close with the conserved phenylalanine or tryptophan, likely indicating a read error. The rearrangement joins TRBV20-1 to TRBJ2-7; 9 nucleotides line up with TRBD2. The V segment lost 3 bases and the J segment 1 base; nucleotides outside the gene matches: 7. The CDR3 runs to 15 residues. Germline V gene sequence: CDR1 DFQATT, CDR2 SNEGSKA (reference sequence). As DNA, the CDR3 is TGCAGTGCTAGGACTAGCGGAGTGGAGTCCTACGAGCAGTACCTC. As protein: CSARTSGVESYEQYL.

Concerning this clonotype itself: A read error may account for a junction end that differs from germline. The CDR3 bases are TGTGCCACCAGTTACGGGGAGGGCAATTTCTACACAGATACACAGTATTTT. Its protein product is CATSYGEGNFYTDTQYF. The rearrangement links TRBV6-6 to TRBJ2-3; 7 bases are a match to TRBD2. The CDR3 consists of 17 residues. Germline lookup yields CDR1 MNHNY and CDR2 SVGAGI (reference sequence).

Only a few counts were recorded for this clonotype. The chain carries TRBV6-6 and TRBJ2-3; D may be TRBD2 (5 bases). Germline V lookup: CDR1 MNHNY, CDR2 SVGAGI (reference sequence). This CDR3 contains 19 residues. Trimming stripped 2 bases from V and 3 bases from J, with 24 bases between. In nucleotides, the CDR3 is TGTGCCAGCAGTTACACTGCAACTAGGGCACTGAGGGAGACAGATACGCAGTATTTT. Residues: CASSYTATRALRETDTQYF.

A note on this clonotype: The junction departs from germline at one end; a sequencing error may be responsible. This chain uses TRBV10-3 with TRBJ1-2; 9 nucleotides align to TRBD1. Germline V lookup: CDR1 ENHRY, CDR2 SYGVKD. This CDR3 is 13 amino acids long. CDR3 loop: CAINEDRGYGYTF. The CDR3 DNA follows: TGTGCCATCAATGAGGACAGGGGCTATGGTTACACCTTC.

With respect to this clonotype: Relative to the germline gene, one junction end is altered; a read error may explain this. V usage is TRBV20-1 and J usage is TRBJ2-5; the D call may be TRBD1 or TRBD2 (5 bases each). The CDR3 runs 13 residues. CDR1 is DFQATT and CDR2 is SNEGSKA in the germline V gene (reference sequence). As DNA, the CDR3 is TGCAGTGCTGACGGGTGGGGGTCAGAGACTCAGTGCTTC. Translated, it gives CSADGWGSETQCF.

Note on this clonotype: A much larger clone differs by one base, so this may be a read error. The chain combines TRBV5-4 with TRBJ2-5, with TRBD1 as a possible D gene (6 bases). CDR1 is SGHNT, CDR2 YYREEE, per germline (reference sequence). The length of the CDR3 is 16 residues. V dropped 4 bases and J dropped 2 bases, with 18 bases sitting between them. The CDR3 region is CASSPSRGYGQETQYF. CDR3 coding DNA: TGTGCCAGCAGCCCAAGCAGGGGATATGGGCAAGAGACCCAGTACTTC.

Points on this clonotype: One end of the junction fails to match germline, which may point to a read error. The V and J genes are TRBV4-2 and TRBJ2-2; TRBD1 or TRBD2 may be the D gene (6 bases each). Germline-derived CDR1 and CDR2 are LGHNA and YNFKEQ. The CDR3 contains 17 residues. The CDR3 loop is CASSQGLTGANTGELFF. For the CDR3, the DNA is TGTGCCAGCAGCCAAGGTCTAACGGGGGCGAACACGGGGGAGTTGTTTTTT.

The chain links TRBV12-3 or TRBV12-4 to TRBJ2-1, with unresolved D. V was shortened by 7 bases and J by 3 bases, with 19 bases between the two germline ends. The CDR3 consists of 16 residues. In nucleotides, the CDR3 is TGTGCCAGCAACTTAAATCGGGTACAAGGCTACAATGAGCAGTTCTTC. Protein: CASNLNRVQGYNEQFF.

About this clonotype itself: One junction end does not reproduce the germline sequence, and a read error may be involved. The V call is TRBV29-1, the J call TRBJ2-7; 9 bases match TRBD2. Germline values: CDR1 SQVTM, CDR2 ANQGSEA. CDR3 size: 16 residues. For the CDR3, the DNA is TGCAGCGCTCAGACAGCCGGGACTAGCTGGATGTACGAGCAGCACTTC. It translates to CSAQTAGTSWMYEQHF.

The table lists this clonotype with a few counts. This could be a read error, since a much larger clone is one nucleotide away. This rearrangement joins TRBV5-6 to TRBJ2-3; tentative D call: TRBD2 (5 bases). This CDR3 region has 15 residues. Germline V gene sequence: CDR1 SGHDT, CDR2 YYEEEE. The DNA of the CDR3 is TGTGCCGGCAGCTTGGACTTAACTAGCACAGATACGCAGTATTTT. This gives the protein CAGSLDLTSTDTQYF. Full variable domain (remainder filled in from reference TRBV5-6 and TRBJ2-3): DAGVTQSPTHLIKTRGQQVTLRCSPKSGHDTVSWYQQALGQGPQFIFQYYEEEERQRGNFPDRFSGHQFPNYSSELNVNALLLGDSALYLCAGSLDLTSTDTQYFGPGTRLTVL.

In the case of this clonotype: This may be a read error, as it is one base from a much larger clone. This sequence joins TRBV5-1 and TRBJ2-3; D might be TRBD2 (6 bases). CDR1 and CDR2 from the germline V gene are SGHRS and YFSETQ. The CDR3 runs 16 residues. CDR3 coding DNA: TGCGCCAGCATCTTGGCCGTGGGGGGACGCACAGATACGCAGTATTTT. Translating it yields CASILAVGGRTDTQYF.

V usage is TRBV6-2 or TRBV6-3 and J usage is TRBJ2-7, with 13 bases aligning to TRBD2. Germline CDR1 MNHEY, CDR2 SVGEGT. With V trimmed by 5 bases and J by 5 bases, 6 bases remained unmatched. The CDR3 length is 15 residues. The CDR3 DNA sequence: TGTGCCAGCAGTCACGAAGGGACTAGCGGGAACGAGCAGTACTTC. The encoded protein is CASSHEGTSGNEQYF.

This clonotype was seen many times. The rearrangement uses TRBV13 and TRBJ1-1; the D gene is possibly TRBD1 (5 bases). Trimming pared 6 bases from V and 9 bases from J, leaving 17 bases between. The germline V gene encodes CDR1 PRHDT and CDR2 FYEKMQ (reference sequence). This CDR3 comprises 13 residues. The CDR3 spells CASRPGTLGKAFF. CDR3 sequence (DNA): TGTGCCAGCAGACCCGGGACCCTAGGTAAAGCTTTCTTT.

This chain connects TRBV10-2 to TRBJ1-2; 11 nucleotides line up with TRBD1. Per the germline V gene, CDR1 is WSHSY and CDR2 is SAAADI. The CDR3 consists of 15 residues. V lost 4 bases and J lost 4; bases outside the gene matches: 5. CDR3 DNA: TGCGCCAGCAGTGGGACAGGGGGCATCGGCTATGGCTACACCTTC. Protein sequence: CASSGTGGIGYGYTF.

A remark on this clonotype: The junction departs from germline at one end; a sequencing error may be responsible. The chain joins TRBV7-9 to TRBJ2-7; D is ambiguous. This CDR3 has 13 amino acids. The germline CDR1 and CDR2 sequences are SEHNR and FQNEAQ (reference sequence). The CDR3 nucleotides read TGTGTCAGCAGCTTGTCTAGCTCCTACGAGCAGTACTTC. As protein: CVSSLSSSYEQYF.

The rearrangement uses TRBV30 and TRBJ1-1, with 8 positions matching TRBD1. The CDR3 length is 16 residues. Germline values: CDR1 GTSNPN, CDR2 SVGIG (reference sequence). The CDR3 bases are TGTACGTGGAGATCCCAGGGGGCGCTTTTTAGGACTGAAGCTTTCTTT. As protein: CTWRSQGALFRTEAFF.

This chain uses TRBV7-2 with TRBJ2-4; D uncertain. The CDR3 has 16 amino acids. Looked up from germline, CDR1 is SGHTA and CDR2 is FQGNSA. Trimming cost V 3 bases and J 0 bases, with 12 bases left between them. The CDR3 coding sequence is TGTGCCAGCAGCTTTAACCATAGCTTAGCCAAAAACATTCAGTACTTC. It yields the protein CASSFNHSLAKNIQYF. Full variable domain (missing parts from reference TRBV7-2 and TRBJ2-4): GAGVSQSPSNKVTEKGKDVELRCDPISGHTALYWYRQSLGQGLEFLIYFQGNSAPDKSGLPSDRFSAERTGGSVSTLTIQRTQQEDSAVYLCASSFNHSLAKNIQYFGAGTRLSVL.

Note on this clonotype: A read error may be the cause here, since a much bigger clone is one base away. The chain recombines TRBV13 with TRBJ2-3; D uncertain. The CDR3 runs to 12 residues. Germline CDR1 PRHDT, CDR2 FYEKMQ (reference sequence). CDR3 loop: CASSFQGSTLYF. DNA of the CDR3: TGTGCCAGCAGCTTCCAAGGGTCTACGCTGTATTTT.

A single count supports this clonotype. Germline is not matched at one junction end, which may reflect a read error. The chain recombines TRBV6-5 with TRBJ2-1; TRBD2 might be the D (6 bases). Germline V lookup: CDR1 MNHEY, CDR2 SVGAGI. This CDR3 is built from 14 residues. Here the CDR3 reads CDSSLRESYYEQFF. CDR3 sequence (DNA): TGTGACAGCAGCCTACGGGAGTCCTACTATGAGCAGTTCTTC.